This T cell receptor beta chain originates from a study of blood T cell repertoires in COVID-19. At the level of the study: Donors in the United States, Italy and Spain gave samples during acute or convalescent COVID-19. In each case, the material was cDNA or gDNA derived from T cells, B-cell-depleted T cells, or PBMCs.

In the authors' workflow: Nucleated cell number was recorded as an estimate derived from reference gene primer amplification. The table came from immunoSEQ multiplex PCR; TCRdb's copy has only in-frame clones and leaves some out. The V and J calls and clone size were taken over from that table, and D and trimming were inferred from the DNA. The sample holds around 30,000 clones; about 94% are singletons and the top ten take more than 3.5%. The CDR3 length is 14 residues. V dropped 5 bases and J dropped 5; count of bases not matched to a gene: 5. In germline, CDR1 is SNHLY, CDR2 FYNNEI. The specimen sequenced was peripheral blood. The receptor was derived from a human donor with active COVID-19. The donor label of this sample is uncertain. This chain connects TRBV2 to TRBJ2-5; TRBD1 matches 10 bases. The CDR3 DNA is TGTGCCAGCAGTAGGGACAGGGGAGAGGAGACCCAGTACTTC. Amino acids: CASSRDRGEETQYF.